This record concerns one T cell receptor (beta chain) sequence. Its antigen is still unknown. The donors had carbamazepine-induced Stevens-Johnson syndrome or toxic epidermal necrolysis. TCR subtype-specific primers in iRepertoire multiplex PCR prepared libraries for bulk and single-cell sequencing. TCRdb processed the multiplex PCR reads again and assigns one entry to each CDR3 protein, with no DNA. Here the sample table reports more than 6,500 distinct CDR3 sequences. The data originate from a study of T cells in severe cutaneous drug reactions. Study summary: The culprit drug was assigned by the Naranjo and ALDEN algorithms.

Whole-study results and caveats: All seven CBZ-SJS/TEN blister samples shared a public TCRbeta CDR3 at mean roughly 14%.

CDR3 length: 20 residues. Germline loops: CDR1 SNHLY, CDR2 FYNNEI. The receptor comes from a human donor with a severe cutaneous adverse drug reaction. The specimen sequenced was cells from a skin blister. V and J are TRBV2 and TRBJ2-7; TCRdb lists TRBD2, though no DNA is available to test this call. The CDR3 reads CASSGSSGSSQLSVGYEQYF. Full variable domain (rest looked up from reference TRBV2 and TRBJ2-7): EPEVTQTPSHQVTQMGQEVILRCVPISNHLYFYWYRQILGQKVEFLVSFYNNEISEKSEIFDDQFSVERPDGSNFTLKIRSTKLEDSAMYFCASSGSSGSSQLSVGYEQYFGPGTRLTVT.